This TCR beta chain originates from a study of blood T cell repertoires in COVID-19. Overall study context: Specimens from acute and convalescent COVID-19 originated in the United States, Italy and Spain.

J gave up 6 bases and V 10 bases, and 9 bases lay outside the gene matches. Germline V lookup: CDR1 MNHNY, CDR2 SVGAGI (reference sequence). The CDR3 covers 13 residues. Here immunoSEQ multiplex PCR was the method, and the copy in TCRdb shows in-frame clones only, minus some. The sample has some 30,000 clones; almost 90% are singletons. The sample taken for sequencing was peripheral blood. This clonotype was obtained from a man in his sixties with active COVID-19. The rearrangement links TRBV6-6 to TRBJ2-7; TRBD1 aligns across 10 bases. The DNA of the CDR3 is TGTGCCACCGCGACAGGGGGCATCGGCGAGCAGTACTTC. Translation gives CATATGGIGEQYF.